The 26 T cell receptor beta chains presented below share a single source sample, sequenced in a study of T-cell reconstitution after alpha-beta-depleted transplantation in children. Preparing the TCRbeta library involved the use of unique molecular identifiers. MiXCR was run by TCRdb on the PCR reads, yielding one entry per CDR3 protein. The sample holds approximately 190,000 distinct CDR3 sequences, around 8.4% seen once. This material consisted of PBMCs, mostly from graft donor cells, taken 360 days after TCRalphabeta/CD19-depleted stem cell transplant. The source of these receptors is a male patient aged 2 to 10 who had a stem cell transplant for acute myeloid leukemia, so the T cells may come from the graft donor.

The chain is built from TRBV29-1 and TRBJ2-7; D is ambiguous. This CDR3 region has 12 residues. V dropped 4 bases and J dropped 0 bases, with 7 bases sitting between them. Germline values: CDR1 SQVTM, CDR2 ANQGSEA. The CDR3 nucleotides read TGCAGCGTTGGAATTCGCTCCTACGAGCAGTACTTC. The encoded protein is CSVGIRSYEQYF.

This chain connects TRBV7-2 to TRBJ1-5; a possible D gene is TRBD1 (5 bases). V lost 0 bases, J lost 7 bases, and 16 bases lay in between. The CDR3 is 16 residues long. The germline V gene has CDR1 SGHTA and CDR2 FQGNSA. CDR3 loop: CASSLAGSRGEQPQHF. The CDR3, as DNA: TGTGCCAGCAGCTTAGCGGGGTCAAGGGGTGAGCAGCCCCAGCATTTT.

The chain recombines TRBV12-3 or TRBV12-4 with TRBJ2-7; maybe TRBD2 (6 bases). The ends were cut back, 3 bases at V and 1 base at J, with 10 bases in the middle. The CDR3 runs 14 residues. The CDR3 sequence: CASSFGRPSYEQYF. DNA of the CDR3: TGTGCCAGCAGTTTTGGGAGGCCTTCCTACGAGCAGTACTTC.

This clonotype was observed a few times. This sequence joins TRBV5-5 and TRBJ1-6, with TRBD1 matching over 7 bases. Germline assignment: CDR1 SGHKS and CDR2 YYEKEE (reference sequence). V was pared by 1 base and J by 2 bases, with 3 bases of the junction left unmatched. This CDR3 is built from 16 residues. The CDR3 loop is CASSLKGAPYNSPLHF. The CDR3 DNA reads as TGTGCCAGCAGCTTGAAGGGGGCCCCCTATAATTCACCCCTCCACTTT.

This clonotype was seen only a few times. The chain links TRBV5-1 to TRBJ2-3, with a possible D match to TRBD2 (5 bases). This CDR3 is built from 14 residues. Deletions cut 0 bases from V and 4 bases from J, with 9 bases between. Germline CDR1 SGHRS, CDR2 YFSETQ. CDR3 DNA sequence: TGCGCCAGCAGCTTGGAGGAGGCTGCAGATACGCAGTATTTT. This sequence encodes CASSLEEAADTQYF.

V gene TRBV12-3 or TRBV12-4 combines with J gene TRBJ1-5; D unclear. Trimming removed 6 bases at V and 0 bases at J, with 9 bases between. The CDR3 contains 14 residues. In nucleotides, the CDR3 is TGTGCCAGCAGCCAGGTCCCTAGCAATCAGCCCCAGCATTTT. Translated, it gives CASSQVPSNQPQHF.

J is TRBJ2-7 and V is TRBV4-2, with 9 bases identical to TRBD1. After removal of 1 base from V and 0 bases from J, the junction contained 4 bases not matched to a gene. The CDR3 has 16 residues. Germline loops: CDR1 LGHNA, CDR2 YNFKEQ. The CDR3 loop is CASSQVGQGDSYEQYF. The DNA for the CDR3 is TGTGCCAGCAGCCAAGTGGGACAGGGAGACTCCTACGAGCAGTACTTC.

This clonotype was detected a few times. The gene calls are TRBV5-5 and TRBJ2-1; 12 bases match TRBD2. The CDR3 loop spans 15 amino acids. Germline CDR1 and CDR2: SGHKS and YYEKEE (reference sequence). The ends lost 1 base at V and 8 bases at J; junction bases unmatched: 4. CDR3 DNA sequence: TGTGCCAGCAGCTTGTGGACTAGCGGGATACATGAGCAGTTCTTC. Its translation is CASSLWTSGIHEQFF.

The chain links TRBV7-8 to TRBJ2-7, with 7 bases matching TRBD2. The germline V gene encodes CDR1 SGHVS and CDR2 FQNEAQ. The length of the CDR3 is 15 residues. J lost 3 bases, V lost 4 bases, and 9 bases had no gene match. The CDR3 is CASSSAGVESYEQYF. In DNA, the CDR3 is TGTGCCAGCAGCTCCGCGGGAGTTGAAAGCTACGAGCAGTACTTC.

CDR3 nucleotides: TGTGCCAGCAGCAAGGGACTCGCCCTCGATGAGCAGTTCTTC. Encoded protein: CASSKGLALDEQFF. The rearrangement links TRBV11-3 to TRBJ2-1; perhaps TRBD2 as D (6 bases). Per the germline V gene, CDR1 is SGHNT and CDR2 is YENEEA. This CDR3 is 14 amino acids long. With 5 bases removed from V and 8 bases from J, the gap between germline ends came to 16 bases.

This clonotype was observed at least ten times. V gene TRBV12-3 or TRBV12-4 combines with J gene TRBJ1-4, with D possibly matching TRBD1 (5 bases). This CDR3 has 15 residues. The germline V and J ends were trimmed by 0 bases and 4 bases, with 9 bases remaining between them. CDR3 in DNA: TGTGCCAGCAGTTTAGCGCGACAGAATAATGAAAAACTGTTTTTT. Translating it yields CASSLARQNNEKLFF.

This clonotype has a count of ten or more. The chain links TRBV4-2 to TRBJ2-2; the D gene is possibly TRBD2 (6 bases). The CDR3 runs to 15 residues. The germline V gene has CDR1 LGHNA and CDR2 YNFKEQ. V was pared by 6 bases and J by 2 bases, with 13 bases between. The CDR3 is CASRTSRLNTGELFF. The CDR3 bases are TGTGCCAGCAGAACTAGCAGACTAAACACCGGGGAGCTGTTTTTT.

This chain connects TRBV5-1 to TRBJ1-4; D not certain. Trimming cost V 1 base and J 5 bases, with 6 bases left between them. CDR1 SGHRS and CDR2 YFSETQ come from the germline V gene. The CDR3 has 13 amino acids. The CDR3: CASSLWENEKLFF. As DNA, the CDR3 is TGCGCCAGCAGCTTGTGGGAGAATGAAAAACTGTTTTTT.

This clonotype was counted a few times. The V call is TRBV5-1, the J call TRBJ2-1; no reliable D call. This CDR3 comprises 15 residues. CDR1 and CDR2 (germline): SGHRS, YFSETQ. V shed 0 bases and J shed 0 bases, with 7 bases lying between them. CDR3 region: CASSLGQHSYNEQFF. The CDR3 DNA reads TGCGCCAGCAGCTTGGGGCAGCACTCCTACAATGAGCAGTTCTTC.

This clonotype was counted many times. J is TRBJ2-5 and V is TRBV5-1; D is unresolved. Germline CDR1 and CDR2: SGHRS and YFSETQ. V gave up 0 bases and J gave up 3 bases, with 6 bases separating them. This CDR3 spans 13 amino acids. The CDR3 DNA follows: TGCGCCAGCAGCTTGGTTTCAGAAGAGACCCAGTACTTC. Encoded protein: CASSLVSEETQYF.

The chain employs TRBV12-3 or TRBV12-4 and TRBJ2-1; no clear D. This CDR3 has 12 amino acids. The V end was cut by 3 bases, the J end by 5 bases, with 5 bases between. The CDR3 nucleotides are TGTGCCAGCAGTTTTCAGCACAATGAGCAGTTCTTC. It encodes CASSFQHNEQFF.

The V call is TRBV4-1, the J call TRBJ1-6; D is perhaps TRBD1 (5 bases). Looked up from germline, CDR1 is MGHRA and CDR2 is YSYEKL. This CDR3 has 17 amino acids. Trimming cost V 1 base and J 13 bases, with 23 bases left between them. CDR3 loop: CASSQGGGAGPLLPLHF. The CDR3, as DNA: TGCGCCAGCAGCCAAGGAGGTGGGGCAGGGCCTCTGTTGCCCCTCCACTTT.

This clonotype occurred many times. The V gene is TRBV4-1, the J gene TRBJ1-3, with a tentative D call TRBD1 (6 bases). The V end was cut by 3 bases, the J end by 0 bases, with 6 bases between. CDR1 is MGHRA and CDR2 is YSYEKL in the germline V gene. The CDR3 is 14 amino acids. CDR3 loop: CASSQDSSGNTIYF. In nucleotides, the CDR3 is TGCGCCAGCAGCCAGGACAGCTCTGGAAACACCATATATTTT.

The DNA for the CDR3 is TGTGCCAGCAGTGAAAGCGCTAGCGGGATAGGGGATACGCAGTATTTT. Translated, it gives CASSESASGIGDTQYF. The J gene is TRBJ2-3, the V gene TRBV2, with TRBD2 matching 9 bases. CDR3 length: 16 residues. The V segment lost 2 bases and the J segment 6 bases; nucleotides outside the gene matches: 9. The germline V gene encodes CDR1 SNHLY and CDR2 FYNNEI.

This clonotype was seen at least ten times. The rearrangement links TRBV5-1 to TRBJ1-1, with 7 bases aligning to TRBD1. The CDR3 length is 13 residues. The junction had 3 bases not matched to a gene; V was cut back by 2 bases and J by 5 bases. The germline V gene has CDR1 SGHRS and CDR2 YFSETQ. The CDR3 is CASSFQGVTEAFF. The DNA for the CDR3 is TGCGCCAGCAGCTTCCAGGGGGTGACTGAAGCTTTCTTT.

This clonotype occurred a few times. The chain uses TRBV7-2 and TRBJ2-3; TRBD2 aligns across 7 bases. The CDR3 consists of 14 residues. The J segment lost 8 bases and the V segment lost 5 bases, leaving 10 bases of the junction unmatched. Germline CDR1 reads SGHTA; CDR2 reads FQGNSA. The CDR3 loop reads CASSHGEGARTQYF. For the CDR3, the DNA is TGTGCCAGCAGCCATGGGGAGGGTGCCCGTACGCAGTATTTT.

The chain carries TRBV12-3 or TRBV12-4 and TRBJ2-7; unclear D gene. The germline V and J ends were trimmed by 7 bases and 5 bases, with 15 bases remaining between them. This CDR3 is 13 amino acids long. CDR3 loop: CASTPGGIDEQYF. CDR3 in DNA: TGTGCCAGCACCCCCGGCGGAATTGACGAGCAGTACTTC.

In its sample, this clonotype was seen a few times. The rearrangement joins TRBV6-2 or TRBV6-3 to TRBJ2-1, with TRBD2 matching 16 bases. CDR1 is MNHEY and CDR2 is SVGEGT in the germline V gene. The CDR3 covers 18 residues. J lost 8 bases, V lost 6 bases, and 13 bases had no gene match. CDR3 bases: TGTGCCAGCAGAGACACCGGGACTAGCGGGAGGGCCGGGGATGAGCAGTTCTTC. Its translation: CASRDTGTSGRAGDEQFF.

This sequence joins TRBV7-8 and TRBJ2-2; 8 bases are shared with TRBD1. The trim removed 0 bases at V and 3 bases at J, leaving 3 bases unmatched. The CDR3 is made up of 16 amino acids. Germline loops: CDR1 SGHVS, CDR2 FQNEAQ. The DNA of the CDR3 is TGTGCCAGCAGCTTAGCTCAGGGGGCCCACACCGGGGAGCTGTTTTTT. Its protein product is CASSLAQGAHTGELFF.

V and J are TRBV19 and TRBJ2-7; a possible D gene is TRBD1 (6 bases). There are 15 residues in the CDR3. CDR1 and CDR2 from the germline V gene are LNHDA and SQIVND (reference sequence). The V gene lost 1 base and the J gene lost 0 bases, with 10 bases spanning the gap. As DNA, the CDR3 is TGTGCCAGTAGTATAGGGCCGGACAGCTCCTACGAGCAGTACTTC. Its translation: CASSIGPDSSYEQYF.

The genes are TRBV5-1 and TRBJ1-5; unclear D gene. This CDR3 region has 15 residues. Germline CDR1 and CDR2: SGHRS and YFSETQ. The V gene lost 1 base and the J gene lost 7 bases, with 15 bases spanning the gap. The CDR3 region is CASSLLPGPNQPQHF. The CDR3 DNA reads as TGCGCCAGCAGCTTGCTCCCTGGACCTAACCAGCCCCAGCATTTT.